The 19 T cell receptor beta chains below all came from one sample that was sequenced in a study of T-cell reconstitution after alpha-beta-depleted transplantation in children. Using unique molecular identifiers, the investigators prepared the TCRbeta library. Via MiXCR, TCRdb re-called the PCR reads, giving one row per CDR3 protein. The sample carries about 580,000 distinct CDR3 sequences, 20% to 25% recorded once. The input for sequencing was PBMCs, mostly from graft donor cells, taken 360 days after TCRalphabeta/CD19-depleted stem cell transplant. The receptors shown here come from a boy under two years old who had a stem cell transplant for acute myeloid leukemia, so the T cells may come from the graft donor.

The chain combines TRBV7-9 with TRBJ2-7; 8 bases map to TRBD1. This CDR3 spans 15 amino acids. Germline loops: CDR1 SEHNR, CDR2 FQNEAQ (reference sequence). Trimming removed 2 bases from V and 3 bases from J; junction bases left unmatched: 6. The CDR3 loop reads CASSLTRTGSYEQYF. CDR3 bases: TGTGCCAGCAGCTTAACCCGGACAGGGAGCTACGAGCAGTACTTC. The entire variable domain, with the rest obtained from reference TRBV7-9 and TRBJ2-7, is as follows: DTGVSQNPRHKITKRGQNVTFRCDPISEHNRLYWYRQTLGQGPEFLTYFQNEAQLEKSRLLSDRFSAERPKGSFSTLEIQRTEQGDSAMYLCASSLTRTGSYEQYFGPGTRLTVT.

Only a few counts were recorded for this clonotype. The CDR3 sequence: CASSYGTDNEQFF. The CDR3 DNA sequence: TGTGCCAGCAGCTATGGGACTGACAATGAGCAGTTCTTC. The chain recombines TRBV7-9 with TRBJ2-1; D might be TRBD2 (6 bases). This CDR3 is 13 amino acids long. Trimming removed 4 bases at V and 5 bases at J, with 9 bases between. Per germline, CDR1 SEHNR and CDR2 FQNEAQ (reference sequence).

Remarks on this clonotype: Because it lacks the conserved phenylalanine or tryptophan at the end, this CDR3 is likely a read error. The chain recombines TRBV20-1 with TRBJ2-7; 10 nucleotides agree with TRBD2. The CDR3 contains 16 residues. Germline loops: CDR1 DFQATT, CDR2 SNEGSKA (reference sequence). V shed 6 bases, J shed 0 bases, and the junction held 11 bases outside the gene matches. For the CDR3, the DNA is TGCAGTGCCTCCCGTAGCGGGGGGTCTAGCTCCTACGAGCAGTACTCC. Translation: CSASRSGGSSSYEQYS.

A remark on this clonotype: This may come from a read error, since a much larger clone is one base off. The chain employs TRBV20-1 and TRBJ2-7, with no clear D. CDR1 and CDR2 from the germline V gene are DFQATT and SNEGSKA (reference sequence). This CDR3 contains 12 residues. DNA of the CDR3: TGCAGTGCCCGGGCTGGCCCCTACGGGCAGTACTTC. It is translated as CSARAGPYGQYF.

The table lists this clonotype with a few counts. V usage is TRBV20-1 and J usage is TRBJ1-5; D is perhaps TRBD1 (6 bases). This CDR3 is 13 amino acids long. CDR1 is DFQATT and CDR2 is SNEGSKA in the germline V gene (reference sequence). Trimming removed 1 base at V and 4 bases at J, with 8 bases between. The CDR3: CSARGQENQPQHF. In DNA, the CDR3 is TGCAGTGCTAGAGGACAGGAGAATCAGCCCCAGCATTTT.

This clonotype was detected many times. This chain uses TRBV20-1 with TRBJ2-7; 8 positions agree with TRBD1. CDR3 size: 15 residues. V dropped 6 bases and J dropped 2; count of bases not matched to a gene: 12. CDR1 and CDR2 from the germline V gene are DFQATT and SNEGSKA (reference sequence). The CDR3 sequence: CSAVPRDRLTYEQYV. CDR3 bases: TGCAGTGCCGTACCCCGGGACAGGTTAACCTACGAGCAGTACGTC.

This clonotype came up many times. As DNA, the CDR3 is TGTGCCAGCAGCTTACCCCGGACGGGGGTGCTAGAGACCCAGTACTTC. This codes for CASSLPRTGVLETQYF. The chain uses TRBV7-2 and TRBJ2-5; D might be TRBD2 (6 bases). This CDR3 spans 16 amino acids. The V end lost 2 bases, the J end lost 4 bases, and 17 bases lay between the germline ends. CDR1 and CDR2 from the germline V gene are SGHTA and FQGNSA.

The gene calls are TRBV3-1 and TRBJ2-5; D possibly matches TRBD1 or TRBD2 (5 bases each). V lost 1 base and J 1 base, leaving 10 bases between the germline ends. The CDR3 has 15 amino acids. The germline CDR1 and CDR2 sequences are LGHDT and YNNKEL (reference sequence). The CDR3 is CASSQAPGPQETQYF. The DNA for the CDR3 is TGTGCCAGCAGCCAAGCCCCGGGACCCCAAGAGACCCAGTACTTC.

This clonotype was observed a handful of times. CDR3: CSAQTSGGRDTQYF. The CDR3 DNA is TGCAGCGCCCAGACTAGCGGGGGTCGGGATACGCAGTATTTT. The chain joins TRBV29-1 to TRBJ2-3; 12 bases are shared with TRBD2. CDR1 SQVTM and CDR2 ANQGSEA come from the germline V gene. V shed 7 bases, J shed 6 bases, and the junction held 8 bases outside the gene matches. This CDR3 spans 14 amino acids.

This clonotype showed up just once. This could be a read error, since a much larger clone is one nucleotide away. The chain carries TRBV28 and TRBJ2-7, with 11 nucleotides matching TRBD1. Germline CDR1 MDHEN, CDR2 SYDVKM. The CDR3 runs 16 residues. This CDR3 is CASSSLRTGGGYEKYV. In DNA, the CDR3 is TGTGCCAGCAGTTCCCTTCGGACAGGGGGCGGCTACGAGAAGTACGTC.

Many counts were recorded for this clonotype. J is TRBJ1-2 and V is TRBV12-3 or TRBV12-4; TRBD1 is a possible D gene (6 bases). This CDR3 region has 17 residues. V shed 4 bases and J shed 2 bases, with 20 bases lying between them. The CDR3 loop is CASSSREGHARNYGYTF. The CDR3 DNA is TGTGCCAGCAGTTCCCGCGAGGGACACGCCCGAAACTATGGCTACACCTTC.

Ten or more counts support this clonotype. This chain joins TRBV20-1 and TRBJ1-1; no clear D. Germline V gives CDR1 DFQATT, CDR2 SNEGSKA (reference sequence). The CDR3 runs to 12 residues. The germline V and J ends were trimmed by 3 bases and 0 bases, with 5 bases remaining between them. In DNA form, the CDR3 reads TGCAGTGCTAGTCTAGTGAACACTGAAGCTTTCTTT. This sequence encodes CSASLVNTEAFF.

The rearrangement links TRBV5-1 to TRBJ2-3; TRBD2 agrees at 9 bases. This CDR3 region has 16 residues. Per germline, CDR1 SGHRS and CDR2 YFSETQ. V dropped 0 bases and J dropped 2; count of bases not matched to a gene: 4. The DNA of the CDR3 is TGCGCCAGCAGCTTGGTGGCTAGCGGGGACACAGATACGCAGTATTTT. Protein product: CASSLVASGDTDTQYF.

V is TRBV25-1 and J is TRBJ2-3, with a possible D match to TRBD1 (5 bases). The CDR3 has 15 residues. With 0 bases removed from V and 2 bases from J, the gap between germline ends came to 9 bases. The germline V gene has CDR1 MGHDK and CDR2 SYGVNS. CDR3 nucleotide sequence: TGTGCCAGCAGTGAATATACCAGGGACACAGATACGCAGTATTTT. It encodes CASSEYTRDTDTQYF.

CDR3 nucleotide sequence: TGCGCCAGCAGCTTGTTTACGGGAAGGGGCCTCGGGGATACGCAGTATTTT. Amino acids: CASSLFTGRGLGDTQYF. The J gene is TRBJ2-3, the V gene TRBV5-1; the D call may be TRBD1 or TRBD2 (5 bases each). Trimming shortened V by 1 base and J by 6 bases, and 21 bases separated the two germline ends. This CDR3 comprises 17 residues. Germline V CDR1 and CDR2: SGHRS, YFSETQ.

V is TRBV20-1 and J is TRBJ2-3; D is perhaps TRBD2 (7 bases). The germline V gene has CDR1 DFQATT and CDR2 SNEGSKA (reference sequence). Trimming removed 4 bases from V and 3 bases from J, with 14 bases in between. This CDR3 is 14 amino acids long. CDR3 coding DNA: TGCAGTGCTATAGGGGGGGCTGGTACAGATACGCAGTATTTT. As protein: CSAIGGAGTDTQYF.

Ten or more counts support this clonotype. V usage is TRBV5-5 and J usage is TRBJ2-5, with unresolved D. The V gene's germline CDR1 is SGHKS and CDR2 YYEKEE (reference sequence). This CDR3 has 15 amino acids. The V gene lost 0 bases and the J gene lost 5 bases, with 14 bases spanning the gap. This CDR3 reads CASSLATVAWETQYF. The CDR3 nucleotides are TGTGCCAGCAGCTTGGCTACAGTGGCATGGGAGACCCAGTACTTC.

The chain couples TRBV27 to TRBJ2-1; D is ambiguous. The germline V and J ends were trimmed by 3 bases and 4 bases, with 25 bases remaining between them. The CDR3 runs to 19 residues. CDR1 and CDR2 (germline): MNHEY, SMNVEV (reference sequence). The DNA for the CDR3 is TGTGCCAGCAGTTTCAGGATTACCCAGACCAAGGCCTTTTACAATGAGCAGTTCTTC. Its protein is CASSFRITQTKAFYNEQFF.

This sequence joins TRBV20-1 and TRBJ2-3; D may be TRBD1 or TRBD2 (5 bases each). Germline assignment: CDR1 DFQATT and CDR2 SNEGSKA (reference sequence). Trimming removed 3 bases at V and 4 bases at J, with 17 bases between. The CDR3 has 15 amino acids. The CDR3 coding sequence is TGCAGTGCTAGGGGTTCTGGGGGAGTAGCAGATACGCAGTATTTT. As protein: CSARGSGGVADTQYF.